This T cell receptor beta chain stems from a study of T cells in Graves' hyperthyroidism and ophthalmopathy. Amplified TCR beta CDR3 regions derived from RNA transcripts. HTBI primers were the set used in a first-round RT-PCR of the TCR CDR3. TCRdb reanalysed the multiplex PCR reads using MiXCR and keeps one entry per CDR3 protein. This sample has some 500,000 distinct CDR3 sequences, with about an eighth found just once. Lactation, pregnancy, other autoimmune disease or uncontrolled infection excluded patients. Clinical symptoms, serum thyroxine and TRAb, thyroid ultrasound and orbital computed tomography together formed the diagnostic basis. The receptor was derived from a woman aged 18 to 35 with Graves' hyperthyroidism. The sequencing sample was made of blood.

The CDR3 is CATSQGASTDTQYF. The CDR3 DNA sequence: TGTGCCACCTCACAGGGGGCGAGCACAGATACGCAGTATTTT. The V gene is TRBV24-1, the J gene TRBJ2-3; 9 nucleotides align to TRBD1. The germline V gene encodes CDR1 KGHDR and CDR2 SFDVKD. J was trimmed by 0 bases and V by 9 bases; bases with no gene match: 3. CDR3 size: 14 residues.